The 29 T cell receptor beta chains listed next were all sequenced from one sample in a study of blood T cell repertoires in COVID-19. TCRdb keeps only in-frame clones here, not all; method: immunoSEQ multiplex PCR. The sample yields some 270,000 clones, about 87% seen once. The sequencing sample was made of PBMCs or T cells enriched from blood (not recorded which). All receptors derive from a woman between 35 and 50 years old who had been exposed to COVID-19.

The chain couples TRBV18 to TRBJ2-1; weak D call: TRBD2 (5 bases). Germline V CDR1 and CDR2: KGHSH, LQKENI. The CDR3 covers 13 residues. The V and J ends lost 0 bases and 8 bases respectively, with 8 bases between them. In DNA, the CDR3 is TGTGCCAGCTCACCACCTAGCGTCGATGAGCAGTTCTTC. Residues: CASSPPSVDEQFF.

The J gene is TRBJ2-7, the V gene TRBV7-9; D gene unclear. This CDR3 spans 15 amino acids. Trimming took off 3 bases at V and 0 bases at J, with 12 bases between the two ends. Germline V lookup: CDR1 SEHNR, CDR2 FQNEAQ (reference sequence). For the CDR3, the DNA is TGTGCCAGCAGCTTTCCGGGTTTAAGCTCCTACGAGCAGTACTTC. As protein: CASSFPGLSSYEQYF.

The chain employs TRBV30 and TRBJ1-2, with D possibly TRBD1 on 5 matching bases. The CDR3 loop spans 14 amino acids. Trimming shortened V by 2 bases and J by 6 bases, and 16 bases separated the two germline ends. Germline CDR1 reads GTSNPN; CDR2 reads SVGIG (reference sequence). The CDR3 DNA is TGTGCCTGGAGTCTCCCCGGGGGGAGGGATGGCTACACCTTC. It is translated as CAWSLPGGRDGYTF.

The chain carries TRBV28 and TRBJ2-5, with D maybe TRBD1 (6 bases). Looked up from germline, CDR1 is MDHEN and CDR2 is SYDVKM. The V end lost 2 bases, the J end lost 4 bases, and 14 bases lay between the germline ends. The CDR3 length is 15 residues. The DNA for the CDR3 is TGTGCCAGCAGTTTAGTCGGACAAGGGGGAGAGACCCAGTACTTC. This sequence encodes CASSLVGQGGETQYF.

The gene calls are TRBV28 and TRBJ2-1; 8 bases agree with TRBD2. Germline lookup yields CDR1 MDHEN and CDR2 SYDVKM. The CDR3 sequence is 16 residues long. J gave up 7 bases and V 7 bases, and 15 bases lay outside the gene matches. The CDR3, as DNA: TGTGCCAGCACCCAGACCGCGGGACTAGGAGCTAATGAGCAGTTCTTC. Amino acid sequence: CASTQTAGLGANEQFF.

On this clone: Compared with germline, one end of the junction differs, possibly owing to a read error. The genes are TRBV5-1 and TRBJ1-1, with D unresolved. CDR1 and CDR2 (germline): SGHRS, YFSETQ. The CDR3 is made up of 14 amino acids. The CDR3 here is CASSSPMQMAEAFF. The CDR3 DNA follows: TGTGCCAGCAGCTCGCCGATGCAGATGGCTGAAGCTTTCTTT.

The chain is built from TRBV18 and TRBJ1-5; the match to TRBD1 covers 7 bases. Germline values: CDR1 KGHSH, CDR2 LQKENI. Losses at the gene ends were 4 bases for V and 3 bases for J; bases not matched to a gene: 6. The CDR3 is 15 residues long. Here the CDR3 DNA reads TGTGCCAGCTCACTCTCGACAGGGTACAATCAGCCCCAGCATTTT. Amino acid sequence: CASSLSTGYNQPQHF.

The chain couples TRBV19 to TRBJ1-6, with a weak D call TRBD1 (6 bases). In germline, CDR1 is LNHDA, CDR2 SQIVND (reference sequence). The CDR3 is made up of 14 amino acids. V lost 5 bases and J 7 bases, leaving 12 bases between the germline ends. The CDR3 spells CASSARQENSPLHF. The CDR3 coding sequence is TGTGCCAGTAGTGCCCGACAGGAGAATTCACCCCTCCACTTT.

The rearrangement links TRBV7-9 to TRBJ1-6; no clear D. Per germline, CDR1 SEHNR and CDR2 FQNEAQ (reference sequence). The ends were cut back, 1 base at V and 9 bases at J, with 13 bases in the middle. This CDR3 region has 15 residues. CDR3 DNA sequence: TGTGCCAGCAGCTTAGTGTCCCTGTCGGGTTCACCCCTCCACTTT. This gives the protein CASSLVSLSGSPLHF.

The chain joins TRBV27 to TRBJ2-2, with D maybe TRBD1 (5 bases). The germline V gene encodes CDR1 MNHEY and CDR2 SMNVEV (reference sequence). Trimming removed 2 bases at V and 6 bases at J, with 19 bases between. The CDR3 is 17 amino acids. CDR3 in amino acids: CASSLSQEGAGAGELFF. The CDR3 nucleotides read TGTGCCAGCAGTTTAAGCCAGGAAGGGGCTGGGGCCGGGGAGCTGTTTTTT.

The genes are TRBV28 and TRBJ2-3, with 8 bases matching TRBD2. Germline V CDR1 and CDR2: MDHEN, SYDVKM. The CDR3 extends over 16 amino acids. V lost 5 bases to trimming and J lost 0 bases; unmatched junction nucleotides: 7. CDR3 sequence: CASSKIAGPSTDTQYF. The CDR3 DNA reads TGTGCCAGCAGTAAAATAGCGGGGCCTAGCACAGATACGCAGTATTTT.

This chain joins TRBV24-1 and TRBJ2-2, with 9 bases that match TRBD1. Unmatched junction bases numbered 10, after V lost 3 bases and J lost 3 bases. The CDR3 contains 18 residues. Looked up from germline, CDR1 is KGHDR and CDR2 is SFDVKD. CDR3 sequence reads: CATSDIGGQGPDTGELFF. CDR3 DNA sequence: TGTGCCACCAGTGATATCGGGGGACAGGGCCCAGACACCGGGGAGCTGTTTTTT.

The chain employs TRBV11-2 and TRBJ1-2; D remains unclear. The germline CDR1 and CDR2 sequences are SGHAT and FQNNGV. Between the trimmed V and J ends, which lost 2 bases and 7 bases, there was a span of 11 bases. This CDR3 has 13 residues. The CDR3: CASSLYRRGGYTF. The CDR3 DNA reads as TGTGCCAGCAGCTTATATCGTCGGGGTGGCTACACCTTC.

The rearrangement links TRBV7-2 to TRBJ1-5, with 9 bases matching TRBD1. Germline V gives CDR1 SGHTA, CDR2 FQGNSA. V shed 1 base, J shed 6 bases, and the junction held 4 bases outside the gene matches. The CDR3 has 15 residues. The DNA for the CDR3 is TGTGCCAGCAGCTTAGGGGACAGGGATTTTCAGCCCCAGCATTTT. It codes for CASSLGDRDFQPQHF.

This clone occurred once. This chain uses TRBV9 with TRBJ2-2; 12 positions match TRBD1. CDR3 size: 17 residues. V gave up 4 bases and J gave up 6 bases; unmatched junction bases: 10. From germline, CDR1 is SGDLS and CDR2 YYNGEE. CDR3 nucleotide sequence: TGTGCCAGCAGCTACCGCCCCGGGACAGGGGGCCCCGGGGAGCTGTTTTTT. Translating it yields CASSYRPGTGGPGELFF.

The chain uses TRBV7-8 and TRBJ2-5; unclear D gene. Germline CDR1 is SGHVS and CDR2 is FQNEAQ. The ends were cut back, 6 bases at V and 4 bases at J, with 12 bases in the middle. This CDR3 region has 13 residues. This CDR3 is CASSIWSGETQYF. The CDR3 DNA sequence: TGTGCCAGCAGTATTTGGAGTGGAGAGACCCAGTACTTC.

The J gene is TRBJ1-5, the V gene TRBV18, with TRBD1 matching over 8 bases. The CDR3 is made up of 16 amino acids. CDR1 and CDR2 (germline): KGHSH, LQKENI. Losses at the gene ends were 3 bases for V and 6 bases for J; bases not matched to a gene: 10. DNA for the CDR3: TGTGCCAGCTCACCGGGTCTTGGACAGGGTTTTCAGCCCCAGCATTTT. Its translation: CASSPGLGQGFQPQHF.

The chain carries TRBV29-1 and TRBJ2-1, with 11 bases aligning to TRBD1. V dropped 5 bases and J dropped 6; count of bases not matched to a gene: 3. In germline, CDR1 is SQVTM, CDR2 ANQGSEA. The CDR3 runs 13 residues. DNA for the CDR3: TGCAGCGTTACGGGACAGGGGGTCAATGAGCAGTTCTTC. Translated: CSVTGQGVNEQFF.

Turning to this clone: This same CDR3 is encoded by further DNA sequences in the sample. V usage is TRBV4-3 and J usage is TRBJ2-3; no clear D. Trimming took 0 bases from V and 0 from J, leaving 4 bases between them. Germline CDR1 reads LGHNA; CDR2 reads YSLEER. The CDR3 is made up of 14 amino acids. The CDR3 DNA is TGCGCCAGCAGCCAAGACCCTAGCACAGATACGCAGTATTTT. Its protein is CASSQDPSTDTQYF.

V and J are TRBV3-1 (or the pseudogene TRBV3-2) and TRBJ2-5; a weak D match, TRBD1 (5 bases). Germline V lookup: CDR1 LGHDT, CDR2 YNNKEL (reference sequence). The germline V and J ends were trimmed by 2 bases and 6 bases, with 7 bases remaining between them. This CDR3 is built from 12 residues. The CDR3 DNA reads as TGTGCCAGCAGCCAACAGGGAAAGACCCAGTACTTC. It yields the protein CASSQQGKTQYF.

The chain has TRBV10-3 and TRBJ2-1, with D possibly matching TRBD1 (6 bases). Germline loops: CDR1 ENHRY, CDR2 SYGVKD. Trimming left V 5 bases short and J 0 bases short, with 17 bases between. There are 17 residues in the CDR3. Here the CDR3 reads CAISTGFGTSSYNEQFF. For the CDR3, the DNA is TGTGCCATCAGTACGGGGTTCGGGACAAGCTCCTACAATGAGCAGTTCTTC.

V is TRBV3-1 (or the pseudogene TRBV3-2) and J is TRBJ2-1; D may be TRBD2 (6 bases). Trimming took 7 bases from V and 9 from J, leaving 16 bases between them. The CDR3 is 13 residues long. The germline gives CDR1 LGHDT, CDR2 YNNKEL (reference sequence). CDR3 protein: CASKGLPTGEQFF. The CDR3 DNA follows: TGTGCCAGCAAAGGACTACCAACTGGTGAGCAGTTCTTC.

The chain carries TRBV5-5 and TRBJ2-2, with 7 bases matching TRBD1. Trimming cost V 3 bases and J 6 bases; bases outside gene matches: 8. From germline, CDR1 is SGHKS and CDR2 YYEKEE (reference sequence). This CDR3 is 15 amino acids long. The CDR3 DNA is TGTGCCAGCAGCTCACAGGGGACCGTGGCCGGGGAGCTGTTTTTT. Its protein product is CASSSQGTVAGELFF.

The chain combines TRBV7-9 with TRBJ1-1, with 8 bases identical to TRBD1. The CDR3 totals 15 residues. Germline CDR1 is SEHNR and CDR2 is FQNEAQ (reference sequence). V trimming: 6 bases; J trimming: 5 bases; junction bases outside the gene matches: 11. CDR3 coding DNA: TGTGCCAGCAGAAAGACGTCAGGGGGCTGGACTGAAGCTTTCTTT. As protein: CASRKTSGGWTEAFF.

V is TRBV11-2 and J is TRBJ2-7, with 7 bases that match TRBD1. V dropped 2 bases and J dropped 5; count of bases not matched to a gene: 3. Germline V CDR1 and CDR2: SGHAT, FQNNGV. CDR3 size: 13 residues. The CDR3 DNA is TGTGCCAGCAGCTTAACAGGGGCCCACGAGCAGTACGTC. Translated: CASSLTGAHEQYV.

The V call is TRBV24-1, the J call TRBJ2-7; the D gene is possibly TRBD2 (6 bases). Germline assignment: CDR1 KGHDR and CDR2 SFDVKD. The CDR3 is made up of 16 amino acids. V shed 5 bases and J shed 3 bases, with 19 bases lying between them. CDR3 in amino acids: CATSGSGVPLVYEQYV. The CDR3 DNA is TGTGCCACCAGTGGTTCGGGAGTGCCCTTGGTCTACGAGCAGTACGTC.

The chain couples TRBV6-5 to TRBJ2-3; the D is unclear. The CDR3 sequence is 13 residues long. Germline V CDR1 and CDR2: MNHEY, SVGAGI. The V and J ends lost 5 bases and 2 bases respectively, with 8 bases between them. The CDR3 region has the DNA TGTGCCAGCAGTCGACTGTTCACAGATACGCAGTATTTT. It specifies CASSRLFTDTQYF.

CDR3 in DNA: TGTGCCAGCAGCCGGACTAGCGGGGACTCCTACGAGCAGTACGTC. Its translation is CASSRTSGDSYEQYV. V and J are TRBV6-5 and TRBJ2-7, with 12 bases matching TRBD2. V lost 6 bases and J lost 0; bases outside the gene matches: 3. Germline CDR1 and CDR2: MNHEY and SVGAGI. This CDR3 is built from 15 residues.

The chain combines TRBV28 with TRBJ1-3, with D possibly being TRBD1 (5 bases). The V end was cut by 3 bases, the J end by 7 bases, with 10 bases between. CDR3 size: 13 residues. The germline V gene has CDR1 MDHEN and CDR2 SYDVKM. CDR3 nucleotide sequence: TGTGCCAGCAGTTTGGGGGGAGGGAACACCATATATTTT. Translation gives CASSLGGGNTIYF.